Each of the 8 T cell receptor beta chains below was sequenced from the same sample in a study of blood T cell repertoires in COVID-19. Produced via immunoSEQ multiplex PCR; TCRdb's table is partial and in-frame only. The data hold about 250,000 clones, with around 85% observed a single time. The sequencing sample was made of peripheral blood. These receptors were obtained from a man aged 50-60 years with COVID-19, enrolled during active disease.

The CDR3 sequence is CARSNGLITDTQYF. In DNA, the CDR3 is TGTGCCAGAAGCAACGGACTGATCACAGATACGCAGTATTTT. This sequence joins TRBV5-3 and TRBJ2-3, with D possibly matching TRBD2 (5 bases). Being an ORF, TRBV5-3 has a function that is uncertain. This CDR3 contains 14 residues. V was trimmed by 4 bases and J by 2 bases, leaving 11 bases between them.

The chain has TRBV6-5 and TRBJ2-3; possibly TRBD2 for D (6 bases). CDR3 length: 13 residues. Trimming pared 6 bases from V and 5 bases from J, leaving 12 bases between. Germline assignment: CDR1 MNHEY and CDR2 SVGAGI. The CDR3 protein is CASRTGLLDTQYF. The CDR3 DNA sequence: TGTGCCAGCAGGACGGGACTCTTAGATACGCAGTATTTT.

The chain combines TRBV19 with TRBJ1-2; TRBD1 matches at 7 bases. The CDR3 runs to 14 residues. In germline, CDR1 is LNHDA, CDR2 SQIVND (reference sequence). The V segment lost 3 bases and the J segment 7 bases; nucleotides outside the gene matches: 8. The CDR3 reads CASSIQGQVPGYTF. The CDR3 nucleotides read TGTGCCAGTAGTATTCAAGGACAGGTCCCTGGCTACACCTTC.

The gene calls are TRBV2 and TRBJ1-2; 10 bases are shared with TRBD1. V was pared by 6 bases and J by 8 bases, with 9 bases of the junction left unmatched. The CDR3 is 14 residues long. Per germline, CDR1 SNHLY and CDR2 FYNNEI. CDR3 sequence reads: CASRRRDRGWGYTF. Written as DNA, the CDR3 is TGTGCCAGCAGACGCCGGGACAGGGGATGGGGCTACACCTTC.

This chain links TRBV25-1 with TRBJ1-2; no reliable D call. The germline CDR1 and CDR2 sequences are MGHDK and SYGVNS. The CDR3 length is 12 residues. The V and J ends lost 3 bases and 4 bases respectively, with 6 bases between them. CDR3 coding DNA: TGTGCCAGCAGTGATCCTTTCTATGGCTACACCTTC. Protein: CASSDPFYGYTF.

The genes are TRBV2 and TRBJ1-5, with TRBD1 identical over 9 bases. Germline V gene data show CDR1 as SNHLY and CDR2 as FYNNEI. The V and J ends lost 2 bases and 7 bases, in that order; junction bases with no gene match: 12. The length of the CDR3 is 17 residues. The CDR3 protein is CASSESPGTGLGQPQHF. The CDR3 DNA reads TGTGCCAGCAGTGAATCTCCCGGGACAGGGTTGGGACAGCCCCAGCATTTT.

V usage is TRBV29-1 and J usage is TRBJ2-2; TRBD1 agrees at 8 bases. This CDR3 region has 14 residues. V shed 4 bases and J 1 base; nucleotides not matched to a gene: 2. The germline V gene has CDR1 SQVTM and CDR2 ANQGSEA. As DNA, the CDR3 is TGCAGCGTTGGGACAGGGTTGAACACCGGGGAGCTGTTTTTT. It is translated as CSVGTGLNTGELFF.

The chain uses TRBV28 and TRBJ1-2, with 8 nucleotides matching TRBD1. The CDR3 covers 13 residues. Germline V gene sequence: CDR1 MDHEN, CDR2 SYDVKM. After removal of 6 bases from V and 7 bases from J, the junction contained 7 bases not matched to a gene. The CDR3 DNA is TGTGCCAGCAGACAGGGGGGGAATCGTGGCTACACCTTC. Translating it yields CASRQGGNRGYTF.